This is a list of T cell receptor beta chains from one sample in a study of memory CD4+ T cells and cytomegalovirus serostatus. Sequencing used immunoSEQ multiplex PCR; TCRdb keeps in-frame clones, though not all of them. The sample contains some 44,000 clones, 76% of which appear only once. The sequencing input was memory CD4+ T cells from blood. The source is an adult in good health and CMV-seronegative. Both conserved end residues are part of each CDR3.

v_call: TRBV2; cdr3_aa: CANQGTGTEAFF
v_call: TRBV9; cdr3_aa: CASSSVGGANVLTF
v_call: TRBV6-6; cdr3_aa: CASSYEKGAIDSPLHF
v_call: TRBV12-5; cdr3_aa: CASGLLPTSLSYNEQFF
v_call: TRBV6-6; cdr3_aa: CASSQGGSNNYGYTF
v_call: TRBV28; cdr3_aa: CASTMMGTVNSPLHF
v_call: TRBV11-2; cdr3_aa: CASSLDRVRQPQHF
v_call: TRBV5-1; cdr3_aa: CASSSRGAYNSPLHF
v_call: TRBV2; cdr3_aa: CASIWATGRETQYF
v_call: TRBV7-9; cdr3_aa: CASSLASGRTTNEKLFF
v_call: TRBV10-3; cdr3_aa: CAISGSRRGEKLFF
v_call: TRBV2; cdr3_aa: CASSEAEGTQYF
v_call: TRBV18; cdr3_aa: CASSPTMETQYF
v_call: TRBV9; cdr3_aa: CASSKGTTSYEQYF
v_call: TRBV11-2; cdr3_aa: CASSIQGGAAEAFF
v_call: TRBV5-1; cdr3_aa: CASSLRDRGLVVQETQYF
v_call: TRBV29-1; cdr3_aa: CSAARQGYEQYF
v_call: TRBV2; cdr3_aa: CASRLLAGDSYNEQFF
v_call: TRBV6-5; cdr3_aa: CASSYRDSYGYTF
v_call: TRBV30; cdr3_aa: CAWNQFTLGEAFF
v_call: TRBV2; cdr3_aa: CASSQRSTNEKLFF
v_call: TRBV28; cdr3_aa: CASSPSPSGTGGTGELFF
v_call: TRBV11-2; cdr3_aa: CASSPRVAGGRDTQYF
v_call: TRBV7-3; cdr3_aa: CASSPKGLLHEQFF
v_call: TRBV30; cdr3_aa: CAWGTSGSGNTIYF
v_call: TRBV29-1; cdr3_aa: CSRLDGITDTQYF
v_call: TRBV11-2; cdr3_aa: CASSLVPGYEQYF
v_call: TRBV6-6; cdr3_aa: CASSYSRGSGNTIYF
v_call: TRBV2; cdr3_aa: CASSIGEDSPLHF
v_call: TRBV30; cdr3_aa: CAWSVFPQSPNQPQHF
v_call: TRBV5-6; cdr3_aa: CASSLARAGGFTNTGELFF
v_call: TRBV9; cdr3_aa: CASSVVETGWDYYGYTF
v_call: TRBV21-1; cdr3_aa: CASSRGAHYNSPLHF
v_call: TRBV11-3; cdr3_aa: CASSLGQGANEQFF
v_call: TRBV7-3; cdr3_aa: CASSLIPTTELTGELFF